This T cell receptor (beta chain) was sequenced during a study of T cell repertoires in cytomegalovirus infection. V lost 3 bases and J lost 15, with 12 bases in between. Germline V gene lookup returns CDR1 SGHAT and CDR2 FQNNGV. The CDR3 has 11 amino acids. TCRdb fed the reads into MiXCR, producing one record per CDR3 protein. The sample lists roughly 760,000 distinct CDR3 sequences; roughly a third were seen once. The chain has TRBV11-2 and TRBJ2-1; D remains ambiguous. What was sequenced was PBMCs. The receptor was isolated from a human donor in good health (CMV status not recorded). Some clones in this sample may be carry-over from other donors' samples. The chain's CDR3 is CASSFGLPLFF. In DNA, the CDR3 is TGTGCCAGCAGCTTTGGGTTACCCTTGTTCTTC.